This TCR beta chain was sequenced in a study of blood T cell repertoires in COVID-19. The protocol was immunoSEQ multiplex PCR, while the TCRdb copy is restricted to in-frame clones and leaves out a portion. The repertoire holds 40,000 to 55,000 clones, with roughly 83% as singletons. The CDR3 covers 16 residues. Germline loops: CDR1 LGHNA, CDR2 YNFKEQ. Between the trimmed V and J ends, which lost 8 bases and 0 bases, there was a span of 19 bases. The TCR comes from a human donor in a cohort sampled during active COVID-19. The sequenced sample consisted of peripheral blood. The chain combines TRBV4-2 with TRBJ1-2; a possible D gene is TRBD1 (5 bases). CDR3 loop: CASGDPRQRSNYGYTF. CDR3 DNA sequence: TGTGCCAGCGGCGACCCGAGACAGCGCTCTAACTATGGCTACACCTTC.